What follows are 8 T cell receptor beta chains derived from one specimen sequenced in a study of cytomegalovirus exposure and HLA in healthy donors. Vbeta (60) and Jbeta (13) primers were used in the PCR. Repertoires were generated with immunoSEQ multiplex PCR, while TCRdb's copy carries only in-frame clones and drops some. The sample consists of 95,000 to 150,000 clones, 70% to 80% of them appearing once. The specimen was PBMCs. The receptors were sampled from a woman aged 40 to 49 in good health and CMV-seropositive.

The CDR3: CASSLGGLGYEQYF. The DNA of the CDR3 is TGCGCCAGCAGCTTGGGGGGCCTTGGCTACGAGCAGTACTTC. V usage is TRBV5-1 and J usage is TRBJ2-7; weak D call: TRBD1 (5 bases). CDR3 size: 14 residues. With 0 bases removed from V and 3 bases from J, the gap between germline ends came to 10 bases. Germline V gene sequence: CDR1 SGHRS, CDR2 YFSETQ.

The chain has TRBV19 and TRBJ2-6, with no clear D. Looked up from germline, CDR1 is LNHDA and CDR2 is SQIVND (reference sequence). The V end was cut by 5 bases, the J end by 0 bases, with 14 bases between. There are 17 residues in the CDR3. CDR3 coding DNA: TGTGCCAGTAGTTCAACGAGCCTAAGCTCTGGGGCCAACGTCCTGACTTTC. It encodes CASSSTSLSSGANVLTF. The full variable domain, with the rest looked up from reference TRBV19 and TRBJ2-6, is DGGITQSPKYLFRKEGQNVTLSCEQNLNHDAMYWYRQDPGQGLRLIYYSQIVNDFQKGDIAEGYSVSREKKESFPLTVTSAQKNPTAFYLCASSSTSLSSGANVLTFGAGSRLTVL.

This chain links TRBV4-3 with TRBJ1-2; the D is unclear. Trimming pared 0 bases from V and 4 bases from J, leaving 12 bases between. This CDR3 has 15 amino acids. Germline V gene lookup returns CDR1 LGHNA and CDR2 YSLEER. CDR3 nucleotides: TGCGCCAGCAGCCAAGACGTTGGACTTTTCTATGGCTACACCTTC. Amino acids: CASSQDVGLFYGYTF.

The CDR3 loop is CASSLGYKTGGFDQPQHF. In DNA form, the CDR3 reads TGTGCCAGCAGCTTGGGATATAAAACAGGGGGCTTCGATCAGCCCCAGCATTTT. The V call is TRBV7-9, the J call TRBJ1-5; TRBD1 matches at 9 bases. Trimming at V came to 3 bases and at J to 5 bases, leaving 14 bases not matched to a gene. Germline V gives CDR1 SEHNR, CDR2 FQNEAQ (reference sequence). This CDR3 has 18 amino acids.

The chain combines TRBV6-6 with TRBJ1-2; 11 bases map to TRBD1. CDR3 length: 15 amino acids. In germline, CDR1 is MNHNY, CDR2 SVGAGI (reference sequence). The V gene end was trimmed by 3 bases and the J gene end by 4 bases; junction bases not matched to a gene: 4. The CDR3 bases are TGTGCCAGCAGTTATGGACAGGGGGCATTCTATGGCTACACCTTC. Translation: CASSYGQGAFYGYTF.

The chain has TRBV6-5 and TRBJ1-4; D is unclear. CDR3 length: 16 residues. Germline CDR1 MNHEY, CDR2 SVGAGI. V was pared by 2 bases and J by 0 bases, with 10 bases between. CDR3 sequence: CASSYNPRTTNEKLFF. The CDR3 DNA reads TGTGCCAGCAGTTACAATCCCAGAACAACTAATGAAAAACTGTTTTTT.

The chain recombines TRBV7-9 with TRBJ2-7, with TRBD1 identical over 9 bases. J lost 8 bases, V lost 2 bases, and 10 bases had no gene match. The CDR3 is 15 residues long. CDR1 and CDR2 from the germline V gene are SEHNR and FQNEAQ (reference sequence). The DNA of the CDR3 is TGTGCCAGCAGCTTATCATCAGGACAGGGGACCAAGCAGTACTTC. This translates into CASSLSSGQGTKQYF.

This chain uses TRBV7-8 with TRBJ1-5, with 7 nucleotides matching TRBD1. This CDR3 contains 19 residues. The junction had 15 bases not matched to a gene; V was cut back by 4 bases and J by 0 bases. The germline V gene encodes CDR1 SGHVS and CDR2 FQNEAQ. The CDR3 region has the DNA TGTGCCAGCAGCTCCTCTCGAAGACAGGGTTATAATAGCAATCAGCCCCAGCATTTT. This codes for CASSSSRRQGYNSNQPQHF.